This TCR beta chain emerged from a study of shared clonotypes between healthy human individuals. Looking at the study overall: Donor ages ranged 18 to 49 years: a couple of women, three men.

Worth noting for this clone: Its antigen is still unknown.

Original processing notes: Because ImmunoSEQ provided only junction sequences with no quality scores, the filtering differed. Some clones are missing from TCRdb's copy, which holds only in-frame ones; the method was immunoSEQ multiplex PCR. V and J calls plus clone size are reproduced from that table; the DNA served to infer D and trimming. The data show 2 million to 2.5 million clones, around 90% seen once. The CDR3 length is 14 residues. The V gene lost 4 bases and the J gene lost 8 bases, with 17 bases spanning the gap. Per the germline V gene, CDR1 is SGHRS and CDR2 is YFSETQ. Study-wide findings and caveats: It was expected that sequencing depth would affect clonotype sharing among donors.

This TCR came from a man aged 18 to 29 in good health. Some clones in this sample may be carry-over from other donors' samples. V is TRBV5-1 and J is TRBJ2-3; D possibly corresponds to TRBD1 (7 bases). The specimen sequenced was naive CD4+ T cells from PBMCs. The subset: CD45RA+ positively selected. CDR3 in amino acids: CASSQGTEGGTQYF. Here the CDR3 DNA reads TGCGCCAGCAGCCAGGGGACAGAGGGAGGTACGCAGTATTTT.